This passage covers 13 T cell receptor beta chains from one sample sequenced in a study. TCRdb reanalysed the RT-PCR reads using MiXCR and keeps one entry per CDR3 protein. Of about 700,000 distinct CDR3 sequences in the sample, 13% to 15% were seen once. The sequencing sample was made of memory CD4+ T cells from blood. These receptors were collected from a female donor in good health, serving as a healthy control.

This clonotype was recorded many times. The gene calls are TRBV4-3 and TRBJ2-3; D perhaps matches TRBD2 (5 bases). V lost 0 bases and J 4 bases, leaving 11 bases between the germline ends. Germline V CDR1 and CDR2: LGHNA, YSLEER. The CDR3 extends over 15 amino acids. CDR3 protein: CASSQDPRAADTQYF. CDR3 sequence (DNA): TGCGCCAGCAGCCAAGATCCGAGGGCCGCAGATACGCAGTATTTT.

The table lists this clonotype with many counts. J is TRBJ2-3 and V is TRBV9; 9 nucleotides line up with TRBD2. Germline CDR1 SGDLS, CDR2 YYNGEE. Germline trimming cut 3 bases from V and 6 bases from J; bases unmatched to any gene: 8. This CDR3 spans 15 amino acids. This CDR3 reads CASSALAGPQDTQYF. CDR3 sequence (DNA): TGTGCCAGCAGCGCCCTAGCGGGACCTCAGGATACGCAGTATTTT.

CDR3 sequence reads: CATSDLSSGSGNEQFF. The CDR3 DNA sequence: TGTGCCACCAGTGATTTGTCTAGCGGGAGCGGGAATGAGCAGTTCTTC. The genes are TRBV24-1 and TRBJ2-1; 10 nucleotides match TRBD2. Germline values: CDR1 KGHDR, CDR2 SFDVKD. The ends lost 0 bases at V and 7 bases at J; junction bases unmatched: 5. The CDR3 spans 16 residues.

In this sample, this clonotype turned up a few times. The gene calls are TRBV20-1 and TRBJ1-5, with a tentative D call TRBD1 (5 bases). Deletions cut 3 bases from V and 8 bases from J, with 17 bases between. Per germline, CDR1 DFQATT and CDR2 SNEGSKA (reference sequence). The CDR3 covers 14 residues. The CDR3 protein is CSARSGTQSEPQHF. CDR3 DNA sequence: TGCAGTGCTAGGTCTGGGACGCAATCAGAGCCCCAGCATTTT.

This clonotype appeared many times. The CDR3 bases are TGTGCCAGCAGCTTAAGCCGCCCGGAAAGCACAGATACGCAGTATTTT. This translates into CASSLSRPESTDTQYF. This rearrangement joins TRBV7-8 to TRBJ2-3; D gene unclear. Per germline, CDR1 SGHVS and CDR2 FQNEAQ. There are 16 residues in the CDR3. V shed 2 bases and J shed 0 bases, with 12 bases lying between them.

J is TRBJ2-5 and V is TRBV28, with D possibly TRBD1 on 5 matching bases. The V end was cut by 5 bases, the J end by 2 bases, with 18 bases between. The CDR3 runs 16 residues. Per germline, CDR1 MDHEN and CDR2 SYDVKM. CDR3 region: CASSTAPTVGQETQYF. As DNA, the CDR3 is TGTGCCAGCAGTACCGCCCCGACAGTCGGGCAAGAGACCCAGTACTTC.

This clonotype was seen ten or more times. The rearrangement uses TRBV5-6 and TRBJ2-7; either TRBD1 or TRBD2 may supply D (6 bases each). Germline V gives CDR1 SGHDT, CDR2 YYEEEE. This CDR3 has 15 residues. V shed 1 base and J shed 5 bases, with 16 bases lying between them. CDR3 protein: CASSLYGGQSDEQYF. CDR3 nucleotides: TGTGCCAGCAGCTTGTATGGGGGGCAAAGCGACGAGCAGTACTTC.

The rearrangement uses TRBV7-2 and TRBJ2-2, with a tentative D call TRBD1 (6 bases). Germline values: CDR1 SGHTA, CDR2 FQGNSA. The CDR3 runs 12 residues. V shed 7 bases and J shed 4 bases, with 7 bases lying between them. CDR3 protein: CASKGGTGELFF. CDR3 nucleotide sequence: TGTGCCAGCAAAGGGGGCACCGGGGAGCTGTTTTTT.

The V and J genes are TRBV6-2 or TRBV6-3 and TRBJ2-1; 8 bases line up with TRBD1. The germline gives CDR1 MNHEY, CDR2 SVGEGT. V dropped 5 bases and J dropped 8; count of bases not matched to a gene: 5. The CDR3 is 13 amino acids. CDR3 in amino acids: CASSKQGADEQFF. DNA for the CDR3: TGTGCCAGCAGTAAGCAGGGGGCTGATGAGCAGTTCTTC.

There are a few counts of this clonotype. The V call is TRBV5-1, the J call TRBJ1-1; no clear D gene. Deletions cut 2 bases from V and 5 bases from J, with 13 bases between. CDR1 is SGHRS and CDR2 is YFSETQ in the germline V gene. The CDR3 has 14 amino acids. The CDR3 sequence: CASSFPVSGTEAFF. In DNA, the CDR3 is TGCGCCAGCAGCTTTCCGGTCTCGGGAACTGAAGCTTTCTTT.

A remark on this clonotype: This CDR3 fails to terminate in the conserved phenylalanine or tryptophan, so it likely reflects a read error. The rearrangement links TRBV5-4 to TRBJ2-1, with 7 nucleotides matching TRBD1. Germline V gives CDR1 SGHNT, CDR2 YYREEE (reference sequence). V was clipped by 2 bases and J by 9 bases; unmatched bases: 5. This CDR3 spans 13 amino acids. CDR3 coding DNA: TGTGCCAGCAGCTTACAGGGGATCGCTGAGCAGTTCCTC. This gives the protein CASSLQGIAEQFL.

This clonotype was counted a few times. CDR3 loop: CASSQVVAGGSLAVTQYF. CDR3 DNA sequence: TGCGCCAGCAGCCAAGTTGTAGCGGGAGGGTCCCTTGCGGTGACCCAGTACTTC. The J gene is TRBJ2-5, the V gene TRBV4-1; 11 bases agree with TRBD2. There are 18 residues in the CDR3. Per germline, CDR1 MGHRA and CDR2 YSYEKL. Losses at the gene ends were 1 base for V and 7 bases for J; bases not matched to a gene: 14.

The CDR3 reads CASSEGVGAYEKLFF. CDR3 DNA: TGTGCCAGCAGTGAAGGAGTGGGGGCATATGAAAAACTGTTTTTT. V usage is TRBV6-1 and J usage is TRBJ1-4; possible D gene TRBD1, 6 bases. This CDR3 is 15 amino acids long. Germline V CDR1 and CDR2: MNHNS, SASEGT. V was trimmed by 1 base and J by 6 bases, leaving 12 bases between them.